Each of the 27 T cell receptor beta chains below was sequenced from the same sample in a study of shared clonotypes between healthy human individuals. Produced via immunoSEQ multiplex PCR; TCRdb's table is partial and in-frame only. The data contain 780,000 or so clones, approximately 77% of them singletons. Sequencing was carried out using memory CD4+ T cells sorted from blood. The sample's subset: CD45RA-negative fraction. These receptors originate from a woman in her twenties or thirties in good health.

V usage is TRBV5-1 and J usage is TRBJ2-7, with D unclear. V dropped 4 bases and J dropped 0 bases, with 11 bases sitting between them. In germline, CDR1 is SGHRS, CDR2 YFSETQ. This CDR3 contains 14 residues. The CDR3 DNA sequence: TGCGCCAGCAGCGTGGACCCAAACTCCTACGAGCAGTACTTC. It yields the protein CASSVDPNSYEQYF.

V is TRBV7-3 and J is TRBJ1-1; 10 nucleotides line up with TRBD1. CDR1 SGHTA and CDR2 FQGTGA come from the germline V gene. The CDR3 has 15 amino acids. V lost 0 bases and J lost 4; bases outside the gene matches: 2. The CDR3 DNA follows: TGTGCCAGCAGCTTAACTGGGACAGGGGTCACTGAAGCTTTCTTT. Translation gives CASSLTGTGVTEAFF.

This clone has more than one count but fewer than ten. The same CDR3 is also encoded by other DNA sequences in this sample. The V and J genes are TRBV11-2 and TRBJ1-5; 8 nucleotides agree with TRBD1. Germline CDR1 SGHAT, CDR2 FQNNGV. This CDR3 comprises 14 residues. The V and J ends lost 5 bases and 5 bases, in that order; junction bases with no gene match: 5. CDR3 residues: CASSPGTGDQPQHF. CDR3 nucleotides: TGTGCCAGCAGCCCCGGGACAGGAGATCAGCCCCAGCATTTT.

This clone was seen a handful of times. The genes are TRBV11-2 and TRBJ2-5; D is possibly TRBD1 (6 bases). This CDR3 region has 14 residues. With 5 bases removed from V and 2 bases from J, the gap between germline ends came to 12 bases. Germline lookup yields CDR1 SGHAT and CDR2 FQNNGV. The CDR3 nucleotides read TGTGCCAGCAGCCGGCTGACAGGTCAAGAGACCCAGTACTTC. Translating it yields CASSRLTGQETQYF.

The rearrangement uses TRBV5-1 and TRBJ1-4; no clear D. This CDR3 is built from 14 residues. Per germline, CDR1 SGHRS and CDR2 YFSETQ. V lost 4 bases to trimming and J lost 4 bases, with 11 bases between them. CDR3 protein: CASSPRVDNEKLFF. The CDR3 DNA sequence: TGCGCCAGCAGCCCAAGGGTAGATAATGAAAAACTGTTTTTT.

In this sample, this clone turned up a few times. The chain is built from TRBV30 and TRBJ2-1, with 7 bases that match TRBD2. After removal of 2 bases from V and 2 bases from J, the junction contained 12 bases not matched to a gene. This CDR3 has 17 residues. Germline V gives CDR1 GTSNPN, CDR2 SVGIG (reference sequence). The CDR3 sequence: CAWSFFSGGFPYNEQFF. In nucleotides, the CDR3 is TGTGCCTGGAGTTTTTTTTCGGGAGGCTTCCCCTACAATGAGCAGTTCTTC.

This clone was counted ten times or more. Other DNA sequences in this sample translate to the same CDR3. The rearrangement joins TRBV5-1 to TRBJ2-1; D is unresolved. V lost 0 bases, J lost 0 bases, and 7 bases lay in between. Per germline, CDR1 SGHRS and CDR2 YFSETQ. CDR3 length: 15 residues. Written as DNA, the CDR3 is TGCGCCAGCAGCTTGGACGTAAGCTCCTACAATGAGCAGTTCTTC. Its protein product is CASSLDVSSYNEQFF.

This CDR3 is CASSIPGTGVHEQYF. The CDR3 DNA is TGTGCCAGTAGTATTCCCGGGACAGGGGTCCACGAGCAGTACTTC. J is TRBJ2-7 and V is TRBV19, with 10 bases lining up with TRBD1. J was trimmed by 5 bases and V by 3 bases; bases with no gene match: 7. The CDR3 consists of 15 residues. Germline V gene data show CDR1 as LNHDA and CDR2 as SQIVND (reference sequence).

V is TRBV2 and J is TRBJ1-1; unclear D gene. CDR3 length: 14 amino acids. Trimming cost V 1 base and J 3 bases, with 9 bases left between them. The germline V gene has CDR1 SNHLY and CDR2 FYNNEI. CDR3 in DNA: TGTGCCAGCAGTGAAGTCTCCGAGGACACTGAAGCTTTCTTT. Its translation is CASSEVSEDTEAFF. The full variable domain, rest sourced from reference TRBV2 and TRBJ1-1, is EPEVTQTPSHQVTQMGQEVILRCVPISNHLYFYWYRQILGQKVEFLVSFYNNEISEKSEIFDDQFSVERPDGSNFTLKIRSTKLEDSAMYFCASSEVSEDTEAFFGQGTRLTVV.

This clone was detected once. This chain uses TRBV5-1 with TRBJ1-1; D is ambiguous. The V and J ends lost 0 bases and 11 bases respectively, with 17 bases between them. This CDR3 is built from 14 residues. Germline V gene lookup returns CDR1 SGHRS and CDR2 YFSETQ. The CDR3 coding sequence is TGCGCCAGCAGCTTGGGTTCCCCCAATAATGAGGCTTTCTTT. Translation gives CASSLGSPNNEAFF.

The count of this clone is one. The chain carries TRBV10-3 and TRBJ2-2; 11 bases are a match to TRBD1. Germline V gene sequence: CDR1 ENHRY, CDR2 SYGVKD. The CDR3 has 15 amino acids. Trimming removed 7 bases from V and 3 bases from J; junction bases left unmatched: 4. The CDR3 region is CAITPGQGDTGELFF. CDR3 DNA: TGTGCCATCACCCCGGGACAGGGGGACACCGGGGAGCTGTTTTTT.

The rearrangement links TRBV6-5 to TRBJ1-2; perhaps TRBD1 as D (5 bases). V was trimmed by 4 bases and J by 7 bases, leaving 19 bases between them. Germline CDR1 reads MNHEY; CDR2 reads SVGAGI. The CDR3 has 15 residues. The DNA of the CDR3 is TGTGCCAGCAGTTCGGCAGGGAGGGTTAAAGGTGGCTACACCTTC. Translating it yields CASSSAGRVKGGYTF.

The gene calls are TRBV9 and TRBJ1-1; D gene ambiguous. There are 11 residues in the CDR3. The germline gives CDR1 SGDLS, CDR2 YYNGEE. V was cut by 4 bases and J by 8 bases, with 9 bases left in between. CDR3 DNA: TGTGCCAGCAGCCCGATGTGGGAAGCTTTCTTT. Translated: CASSPMWEAFF.

The chain employs TRBV5-1 and TRBJ1-2; TRBD1 matches 7 bases. The germline gives CDR1 SGHRS, CDR2 YFSETQ. Germline trimming cut 2 bases from V and 2 bases from J; bases unmatched to any gene: 3. The CDR3 is 14 residues long. This chain's CDR3 is CASSFGQANYGYTF. CDR3 coding DNA: TGCGCCAGCAGCTTCGGACAGGCCAACTATGGCTACACCTTC.

The chain links TRBV7-2 to TRBJ2-5, with 8 bases that match TRBD2. The end of the DNA aligns better with TRBJ2-7, so the J call may be wrong. Germline CDR1 reads SGHTA; CDR2 reads FQGNSA. CDR3 size: 15 residues. The CDR3 sequence: CASSSPQRGIYEQYF. CDR3 sequence (DNA): TGTGCCAGCAGCTCTCCGCAGCGGGGGATCTACGAGCAGTACTTC.

This chain joins TRBV18 and TRBJ2-3; D is undetermined. The germline V and J ends were trimmed by 0 bases and 4 bases, with 8 bases remaining between them. Germline CDR1 is KGHSH and CDR2 is LQKENI. The CDR3 runs to 14 residues. CDR3 nucleotide sequence: TGTGCCAGCTCACCACCTCCCAGCTCAGATACGCAGTATTTT. Translated, it gives CASSPPPSSDTQYF.

The rearrangement links TRBV19 to TRBJ2-7, with 9 bases fitting TRBD1. Germline CDR1 is LNHDA and CDR2 is SQIVND (reference sequence). The CDR3 runs to 12 residues. Trimming removed 11 bases from V and 6 bases from J; junction bases left unmatched: 8. The CDR3: CASGTGLGEQYF. The CDR3 nucleotides read TGTGCCTCCGGGACAGGGCTGGGCGAGCAGTACTTC.

On this clone: Different DNA sequences within this sample yield the same CDR3. The rearrangement uses TRBV29-1 and TRBJ2-5; D uncertain. The CDR3 sequence is 11 residues long. Trimming took 4 bases from V and 4 from J, leaving 7 bases between them. Germline CDR1 reads SQVTM; CDR2 reads ANQGSEA. The CDR3 DNA reads as TGCAGCGTTGGACAAGGAGAGACCCAGTACTTC. This codes for CSVGQGETQYF.

The rearrangement links TRBV5-1 to TRBJ1-2; D is ambiguous. The CDR3 totals 15 residues. V was shortened by 6 bases and J by 6 bases, with 21 bases between the two germline ends. Germline CDR1 SGHRS, CDR2 YFSETQ. As DNA, the CDR3 is TGCGCCAGCACCGGCGAGGGCAGGTCAAGAGATGGCTACACCTTC. Protein: CASTGEGRSRDGYTF.

The chain couples TRBV11-2 to TRBJ2-3; D gene uncertain. This CDR3 spans 17 amino acids. Trimming stripped 1 base from V and 6 bases from J, with 20 bases between. Germline assignment: CDR1 SGHAT and CDR2 FQNNGV. The CDR3 region has the DNA TGTGCCAGCAGCTTAGCCACGGTCCGGTCTGGGTCCGATACGCAGTATTTT. The encoded protein is CASSLATVRSGSDTQYF.

This clone was counted at least ten times. The rearrangement uses TRBV10-1 and TRBJ2-5, with D unresolved. Germline assignment: CDR1 WNHNN and CDR2 SYGVQD (reference sequence). The CDR3 has 13 amino acids. Trimming removed 0 bases from V and 5 bases from J, with 7 bases in between. CDR3 amino acids: CASSESIKETQYF. In DNA form, the CDR3 reads TGCGCCAGCAGTGAGTCGATTAAGGAGACCCAGTACTTC.

This clone occurred many times. This chain uses TRBV28 with TRBJ1-2; D unresolved. The V gene's germline CDR1 is MDHEN and CDR2 SYDVKM. The CDR3 totals 13 residues. V lost 2 bases and J lost 7, with 11 bases in between. The CDR3 bases are TGTGCCAGCAGTTTAGTCCTCGTCCCTGGCTACACCTTC. It is translated as CASSLVLVPGYTF.

V gene TRBV7-3 combines with J gene TRBJ2-3, with 9 positions matching TRBD2. With V trimmed by 2 bases and J by 4 bases, 7 bases remained unmatched. The germline CDR1 and CDR2 sequences are SGHTA and FQGTGA. This CDR3 is 16 amino acids long. The CDR3 region has the DNA TGTGCCAGCAGCTTACGACCGCGGGAGGGCCCAGATACGCAGTATTTT. Protein sequence: CASSLRPREGPDTQYF.

In regard to this clone: This could be a read error, since a much larger clone is one nucleotide away. J is TRBJ1-4 and V is TRBV6-5, with D unclear. V was cut by 5 bases and J by 0 bases, with 4 bases left in between. The CDR3 extends over 13 amino acids. Germline V gene data show CDR1 as MNHEY and CDR2 as SVGAGI. In DNA, the CDR3 is TGTGCCAGCAGTCGAACAACTAATGAAAAACTGTTTTTT. The encoded protein is CASSRTTNEKLFF.

The V and J genes are TRBV2 and TRBJ1-2; TRBD1 might be the D (5 bases). The CDR3 has 13 amino acids. The germline V and J ends were trimmed by 7 bases and 4 bases, with 13 bases remaining between them. The germline CDR1 and CDR2 sequences are SNHLY and FYNNEI. The CDR3 is CASIPRVAYGYTF. The CDR3 nucleotides read TGTGCCAGCATTCCCAGGGTCGCCTATGGCTACACCTTC.

With regard to this clone: This may come from a read error, since a much larger clone is one base off. Other DNA sequences of this sample code for an identical CDR3. The V call is TRBV19, the J call TRBJ2-3, with 9 bases matching TRBD2. Germline-derived CDR1 and CDR2 are LNHDA and SQIVND (reference sequence). The CDR3 runs 14 residues. The junction had 3 bases not matched to a gene; V was cut back by 8 bases and J by 0 bases. CDR3 sequence (DNA): TGTGCCAGTCGCACTAGCGGGAGCACAGATACGCAGTATTTT. It encodes CASRTSGSTDTQYF.

This clone was seen a few times. The rearrangement joins TRBV7-2 to TRBJ2-3; TRBD2 agrees at 16 bases. V gave up 1 base and J gave up 11 bases; unmatched junction bases: 6. This CDR3 region has 16 residues. The germline gives CDR1 SGHTA, CDR2 FQGNSA. CDR3 DNA: TGTGCCAGCAGCTTAGGAGGTGGGACTAGCGGGAGGGGGCAGTATTTT. Translated, it gives CASSLGGGTSGRGQYF.